This T cell receptor (beta chain) was observed in a study of regulatory T cells in long-lasting Graves disease. Documented time point: persistent/refractory GD, antithyroid drugs over 5 years with positive TRAb. RNA from PBMCs was the source of the TCR library. Roughly 10-milliliter peripheral blood samples went into EDTA tubes. Study-wide findings and caveats: The small sample size may have reduced accuracy. The study found lower TCR diversity in persistent Graves' patients than in newly diagnosed ones. Persistent disease was characterized by preferential usage of TRBV28, TRBJ1-2 and TRBJ2-5.

The V gene's germline CDR1 is LGHDT and CDR2 YNNKEL (reference sequence). This CDR3 has 14 amino acids. The J segment lost 4 bases and the V segment lost 6 bases, leaving 4 bases of the junction unmatched. Building of the TCR beta libraries involved iRepertoire HTBI primers and Arm-PCR of CDR3 regions. One entry per CDR3 protein, called by TCRdb with MiXCR from the multiplex PCR reads. The sample includes about 470,000 distinct CDR3 sequences, roughly 20% of them seen just once. This clonotype showed up just a few times. The antigen is unknown. The receptor's source is a female donor with Graves disease. This chain connects TRBV3-1 to TRBJ2-2, with 8 bases that match TRBD1. The source was peripheral blood mononuclear cells (PBMCs), collected when the disease was refractory, from a patient treated with antithyroid drugs. The CDR3 is CASRFDRGTGELFF. CDR3 nucleotide sequence: TGTGCCAGCAGATTCGACAGGGGCACCGGGGAGCTGTTTTTT.